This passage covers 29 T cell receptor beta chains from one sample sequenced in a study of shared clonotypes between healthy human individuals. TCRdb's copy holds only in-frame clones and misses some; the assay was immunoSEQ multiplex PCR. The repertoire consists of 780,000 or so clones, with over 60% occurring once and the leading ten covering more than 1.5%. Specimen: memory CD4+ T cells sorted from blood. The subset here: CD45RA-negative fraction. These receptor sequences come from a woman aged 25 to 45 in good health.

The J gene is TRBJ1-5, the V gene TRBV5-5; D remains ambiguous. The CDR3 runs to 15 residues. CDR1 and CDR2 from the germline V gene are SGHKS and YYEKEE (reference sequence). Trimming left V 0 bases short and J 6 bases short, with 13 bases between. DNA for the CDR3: TGTGCCAGCAGCTTGGTTGTAGGGTTAGGTCAGCCCCAGCATTTT. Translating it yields CASSLVVGLGQPQHF.

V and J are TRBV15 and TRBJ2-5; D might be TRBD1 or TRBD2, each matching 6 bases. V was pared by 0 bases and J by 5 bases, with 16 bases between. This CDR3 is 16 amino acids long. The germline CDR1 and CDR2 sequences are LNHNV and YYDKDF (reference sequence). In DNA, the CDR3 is TGTGCCACCAGCAGAGAGTTTGGGGGGCTGCGGGAGACCCAGTACTTC. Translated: CATSREFGGLRETQYF.

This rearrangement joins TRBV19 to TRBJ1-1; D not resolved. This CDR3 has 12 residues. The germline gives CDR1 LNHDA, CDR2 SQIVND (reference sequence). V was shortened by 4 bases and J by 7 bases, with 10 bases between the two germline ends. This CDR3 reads CASSRQASEAFF. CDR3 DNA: TGTGCCAGTAGTAGGCAGGCGAGTGAAGCTTTCTTT.

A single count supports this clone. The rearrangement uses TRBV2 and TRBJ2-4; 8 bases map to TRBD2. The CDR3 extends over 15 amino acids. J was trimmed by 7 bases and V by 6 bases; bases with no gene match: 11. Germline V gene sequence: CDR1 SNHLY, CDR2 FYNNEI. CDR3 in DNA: TGTGCCAGCAGAGACGGGACTAGTCCCTTGAACATTCAGTACTTC. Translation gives CASRDGTSPLNIQYF.

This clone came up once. The CDR3 reads CASSLVAGTSGRDTQYF. CDR3 nucleotides: TGCGCCAGCAGCTTGGTCGCCGGGACTAGCGGAAGGGATACGCAGTATTTT. The V and J genes are TRBV5-1 and TRBJ2-3; 11 bases align to TRBD2. There are 17 residues in the CDR3. The germline gives CDR1 SGHRS, CDR2 YFSETQ. V trimming: 0 bases; J trimming: 6 bases; junction bases outside the gene matches: 9.

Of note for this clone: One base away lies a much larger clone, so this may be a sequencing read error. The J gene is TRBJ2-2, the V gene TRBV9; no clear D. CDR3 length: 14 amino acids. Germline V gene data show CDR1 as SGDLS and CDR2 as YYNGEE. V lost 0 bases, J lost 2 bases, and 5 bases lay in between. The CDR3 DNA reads TGTGCCAGCAGCGTAGCCTGTAACACCGGGGAGCTGTTTTTT. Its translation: CASSVACNTGELFF. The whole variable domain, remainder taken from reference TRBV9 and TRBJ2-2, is DSGVTQTPKHLITATGQRVTLRCSPRSGDLSVYWYQQSLDQGLQFLIQYYNGEERAKGNILERFSAQQFPDLHSELNLSSLELGDSALYFCASSVACNTGELFFGEGSRLTVL.

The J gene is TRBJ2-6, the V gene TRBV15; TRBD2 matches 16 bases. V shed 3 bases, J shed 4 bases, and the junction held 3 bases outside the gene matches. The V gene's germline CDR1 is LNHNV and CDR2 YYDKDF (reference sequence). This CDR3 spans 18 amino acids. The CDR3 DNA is TGTGCCACCAGCAGCCCGGGACTAGCGGGAGGGGGGGCCAACGTCCTGACTTTC. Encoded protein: CATSSPGLAGGGANVLTF. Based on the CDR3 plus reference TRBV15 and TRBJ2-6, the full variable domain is DAMVIQNPRYQVTQFGKPVTLSCSQTLNHNVMYWYQQKSSQAPKLLFHYYDKDFNNEADTPDNFQSRRPNTSFCFLDIRSPGLGDTAMYLCATSSPGLAGGGANVLTFGAGSRLTVL.

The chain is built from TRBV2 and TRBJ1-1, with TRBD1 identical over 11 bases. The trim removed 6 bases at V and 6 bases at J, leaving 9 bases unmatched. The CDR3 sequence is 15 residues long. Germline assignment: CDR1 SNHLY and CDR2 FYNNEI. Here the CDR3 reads CASRGRTGGGPEAFF. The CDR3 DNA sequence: TGTGCCAGCAGGGGAAGGACAGGGGGCGGCCCTGAAGCTTTCTTT.

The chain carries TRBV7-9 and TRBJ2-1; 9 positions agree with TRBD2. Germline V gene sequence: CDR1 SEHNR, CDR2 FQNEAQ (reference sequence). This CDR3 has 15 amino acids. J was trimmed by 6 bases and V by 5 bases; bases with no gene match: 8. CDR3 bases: TGTGCCAGCAGCCCCCTCGGAGCGGGAGGCAATGAGCAGTTCTTC. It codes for CASSPLGAGGNEQFF.

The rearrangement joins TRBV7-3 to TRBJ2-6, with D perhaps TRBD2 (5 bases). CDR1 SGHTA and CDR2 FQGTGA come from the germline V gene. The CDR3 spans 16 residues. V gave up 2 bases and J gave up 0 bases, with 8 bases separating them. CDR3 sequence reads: CASSLFGSSGANVLTF. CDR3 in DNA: TGTGCCAGCAGCTTATTTGGGAGCTCTGGGGCCAACGTCCTGACTTTC.

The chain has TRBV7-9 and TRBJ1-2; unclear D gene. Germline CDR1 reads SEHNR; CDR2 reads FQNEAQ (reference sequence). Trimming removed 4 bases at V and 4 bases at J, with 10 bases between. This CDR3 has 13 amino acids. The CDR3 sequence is CASSSSGGYGYTF. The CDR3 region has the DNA TGTGCCAGCAGCTCCTCCGGAGGCTATGGCTACACCTTC.

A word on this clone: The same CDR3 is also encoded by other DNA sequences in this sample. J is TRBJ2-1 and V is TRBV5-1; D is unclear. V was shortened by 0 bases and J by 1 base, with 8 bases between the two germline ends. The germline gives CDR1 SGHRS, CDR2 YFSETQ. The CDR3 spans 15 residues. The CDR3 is CASSLDSTSYNEQFF. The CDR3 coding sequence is TGCGCCAGCAGCTTGGATTCCACTTCCTACAATGAGCAGTTCTTC.

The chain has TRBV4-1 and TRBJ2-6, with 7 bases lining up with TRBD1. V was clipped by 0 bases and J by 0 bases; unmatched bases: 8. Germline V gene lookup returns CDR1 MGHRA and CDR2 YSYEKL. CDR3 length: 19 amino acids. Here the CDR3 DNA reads TGCGCCAGCAGCCAAGATCGGGACAGTACTTCCTCTGGGGCCAACGTCCTGACTTTC. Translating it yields CASSQDRDSTSSGANVLTF.

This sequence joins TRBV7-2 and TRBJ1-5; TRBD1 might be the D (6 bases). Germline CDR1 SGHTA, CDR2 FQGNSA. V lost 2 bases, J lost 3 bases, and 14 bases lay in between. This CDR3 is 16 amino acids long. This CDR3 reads CASSLSSGHLNQPQHF. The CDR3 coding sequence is TGTGCCAGCAGCTTATCTTCGGGACACCTCAATCAGCCCCAGCATTTT.

CDR3 sequence reads: CASSQVPGLEDQPQHF. The CDR3 bases are TGCGCCAGCAGCCAAGTCCCAGGGTTGGAGGATCAGCCCCAGCATTTT. This sequence joins TRBV4-1 and TRBJ1-5; possible D gene TRBD1, 5 bases. This CDR3 is built from 16 residues. Trimming removed 1 base from V and 5 bases from J, with 15 bases in between. The germline gives CDR1 MGHRA, CDR2 YSYEKL.

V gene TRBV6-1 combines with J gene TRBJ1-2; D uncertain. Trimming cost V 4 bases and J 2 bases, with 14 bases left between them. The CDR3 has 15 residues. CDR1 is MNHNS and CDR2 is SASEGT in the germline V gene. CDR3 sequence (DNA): TGTGCCAGCAGTGCCGCCGCTAATTGGAACTATGGCTACACCTTC. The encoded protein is CASSAAANWNYGYTF.

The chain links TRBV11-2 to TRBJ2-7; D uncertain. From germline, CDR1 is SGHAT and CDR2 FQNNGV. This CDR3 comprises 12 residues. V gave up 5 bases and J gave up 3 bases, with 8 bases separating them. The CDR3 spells CASSNYGYEQYF. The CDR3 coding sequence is TGTGCCAGCAGCAATTATGGCTACGAGCAGTACTTC.

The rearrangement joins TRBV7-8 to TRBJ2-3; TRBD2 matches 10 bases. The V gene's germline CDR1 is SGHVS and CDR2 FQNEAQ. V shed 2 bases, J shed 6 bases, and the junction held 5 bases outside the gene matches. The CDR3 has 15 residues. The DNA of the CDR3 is TGTGCCAGCAGCTTACTAGCGGGAGAAGGTGATACGCAGTATTTT. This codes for CASSLLAGEGDTQYF.

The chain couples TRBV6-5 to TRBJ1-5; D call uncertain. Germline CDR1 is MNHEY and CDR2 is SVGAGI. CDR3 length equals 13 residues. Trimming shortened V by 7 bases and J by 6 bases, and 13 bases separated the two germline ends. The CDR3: CASIRDPGQPQHF. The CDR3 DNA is TGTGCCAGCATCCGGGATCCGGGTCAGCCCCAGCATTTT.

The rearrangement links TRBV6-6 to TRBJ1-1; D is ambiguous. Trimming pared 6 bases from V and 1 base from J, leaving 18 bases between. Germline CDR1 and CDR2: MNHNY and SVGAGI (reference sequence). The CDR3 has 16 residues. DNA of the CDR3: TGTGCCAGCAGCCGGGGTGGGTCGGGCTGGAACACTGAAGCTTTCTTT. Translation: CASSRGGSGWNTEAFF.

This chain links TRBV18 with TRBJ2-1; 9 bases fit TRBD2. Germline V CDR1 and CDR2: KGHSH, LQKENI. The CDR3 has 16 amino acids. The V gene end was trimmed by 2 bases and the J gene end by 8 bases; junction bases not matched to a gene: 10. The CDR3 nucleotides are TGTGCCAGCTCACCAAGGCTAGCGGGGTCAAGGGATGAGCAGTTCTTC. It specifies CASSPRLAGSRDEQFF.

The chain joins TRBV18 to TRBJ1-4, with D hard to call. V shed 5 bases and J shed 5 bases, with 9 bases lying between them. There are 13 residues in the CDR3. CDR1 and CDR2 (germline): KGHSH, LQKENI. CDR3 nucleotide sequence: TGTGCCAGCTCAAGGGCTCGGAATGAAAAACTGTTTTTT. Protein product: CASSRARNEKLFF.

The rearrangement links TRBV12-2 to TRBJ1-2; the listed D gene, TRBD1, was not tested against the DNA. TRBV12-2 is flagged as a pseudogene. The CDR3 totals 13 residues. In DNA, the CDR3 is TGTGCAAGTCGCCGTACAGGAAACTATGGCTACACCTTC. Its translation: CASRRTGNYGYTF.

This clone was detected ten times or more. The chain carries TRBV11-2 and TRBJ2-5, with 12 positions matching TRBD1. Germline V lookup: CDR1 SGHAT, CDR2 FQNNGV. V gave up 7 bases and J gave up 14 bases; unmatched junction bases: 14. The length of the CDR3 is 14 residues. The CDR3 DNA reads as TGTGCCAGCACCGCCCCGGGACAGGGGGCGCCCCTCTACTTC. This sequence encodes CASTAPGQGAPLYF. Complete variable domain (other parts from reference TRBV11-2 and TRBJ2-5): EAGVAQSPRYKIIEKRQSVAFWCNPISGHATLYWYQQILGQGPKLLIQFQNNGVVDDSQLPKDRFSAERLKGVDSTLKIQPAKLEDSAVYLCASTAPGQGAPLYFGPGTRLLVL.

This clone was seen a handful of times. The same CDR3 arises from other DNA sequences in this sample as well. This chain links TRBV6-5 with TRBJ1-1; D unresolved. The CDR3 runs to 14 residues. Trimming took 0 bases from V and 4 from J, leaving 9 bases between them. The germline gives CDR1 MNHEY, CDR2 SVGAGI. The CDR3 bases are TGTGCCAGCAGTTACTCGAGTGTAGGCACTGAAGCTTTCTTT. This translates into CASSYSSVGTEAFF.

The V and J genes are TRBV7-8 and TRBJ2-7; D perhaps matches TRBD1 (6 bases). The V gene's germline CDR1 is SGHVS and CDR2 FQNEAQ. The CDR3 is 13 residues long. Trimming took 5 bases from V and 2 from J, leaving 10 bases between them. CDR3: CASSRRGAYEQYF. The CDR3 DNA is TGTGCCAGCAGCCGCAGGGGAGCCTACGAGCAGTACTTC.

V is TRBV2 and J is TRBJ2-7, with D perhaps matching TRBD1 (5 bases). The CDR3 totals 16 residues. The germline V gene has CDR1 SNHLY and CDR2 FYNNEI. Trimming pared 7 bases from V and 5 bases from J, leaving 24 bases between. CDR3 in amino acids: CASTHLGAGKSNEQYF. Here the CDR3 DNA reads TGTGCCAGCACACACCTTGGGGCAGGCAAAAGCAACGAGCAGTACTTC. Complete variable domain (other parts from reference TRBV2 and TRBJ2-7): EPEVTQTPSHQVTQMGQEVILRCVPISNHLYFYWYRQILGQKVEFLVSFYNNEISEKSEIFDDQFSVERPDGSNFTLKIRSTKLEDSAMYFCASTHLGAGKSNEQYFGPGTRLTVT.

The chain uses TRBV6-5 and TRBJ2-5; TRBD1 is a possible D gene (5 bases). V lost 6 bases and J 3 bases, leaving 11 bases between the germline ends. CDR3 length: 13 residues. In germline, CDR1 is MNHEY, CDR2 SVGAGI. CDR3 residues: CASRSDRKETQYF. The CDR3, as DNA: TGTGCCAGCAGATCAGACAGAAAAGAGACCCAGTACTTC.

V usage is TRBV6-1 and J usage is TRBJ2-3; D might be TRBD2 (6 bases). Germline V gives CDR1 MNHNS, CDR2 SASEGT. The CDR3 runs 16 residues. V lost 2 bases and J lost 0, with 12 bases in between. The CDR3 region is CASSETLARSTDTQYF. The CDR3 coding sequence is TGTGCCAGCAGTGAAACGCTAGCGCGAAGCACAGATACGCAGTATTTT.